These 24 T cell receptor beta chains were all obtained from the same sample, sequenced in a study of T cell repertoires in cytomegalovirus infection. TCRdb reprocessed the reads with MiXCR, giving one entry per CDR3 protein. Of roughly 320,000 distinct CDR3 sequences in the sample, 9.5% were seen once. Sequenced sample: PBMCs. The receptors stem from a human donor in good health (CMV status not recorded). Some clones in this sample may be carry-over from other donors' samples.

The chain employs TRBV6-5 and TRBJ1-5; D remains ambiguous. CDR3 length: 15 residues. Germline V gene sequence: CDR1 MNHEY, CDR2 SVGAGI. Trimming stripped 0 bases from V and 3 bases from J, with 9 bases between. DNA of the CDR3: TGTGCCAGCAGTTACTCTGGAGATCTCAATCAGCCCCAGCATTTT. Its translation is CASSYSGDLNQPQHF.

V and J are TRBV20-1 and TRBJ2-3; 8 bases map to TRBD2. Germline assignment: CDR1 DFQATT and CDR2 SNEGSKA (reference sequence). V lost 3 bases to trimming and J lost 3 bases; unmatched junction nucleotides: 8. The CDR3 totals 15 residues. The CDR3 DNA follows: TGCAGTGCTAGGGGGTCGCGGGGGGCGACAGATACGCAGTATTTT. Residues: CSARGSRGATDTQYF.

This clonotype has ten or more counts. V and J are TRBV12-3 or TRBV12-4 and TRBJ1-1, with no clear D. The CDR3 length is 13 residues. V shed 2 bases and J shed 3 bases, with 7 bases lying between them. The CDR3 loop reads CASSLKTDTEAFF. As DNA, the CDR3 is TGTGCCAGCAGTTTAAAAACGGACACTGAAGCTTTCTTT.

The V and J genes are TRBV10-3 and TRBJ1-2, with D unresolved. The V end lost 3 bases, the J end lost 2 bases, and 10 bases lay between the germline ends. This CDR3 has 14 residues. Germline loops: CDR1 ENHRY, CDR2 SYGVKD. The CDR3 reads CAISDSHNNYGYTF. CDR3 DNA sequence: TGTGCCATCAGTGACAGCCATAACAACTATGGCTACACCTTC.

This clonotype has ten or more counts. CDR3 bases: TGTGCCAGCAGTTTGAGCCAAAGCAATTCACCCCTCCACTTT. It specifies CASSLSQSNSPLHF. The chain joins TRBV12-3 or TRBV12-4 to TRBJ1-6, with D unresolved. The CDR3 extends over 14 amino acids. V was trimmed by 3 bases and J by 7 bases, leaving 10 bases between them.

The chain links TRBV6-6 to TRBJ1-1, with unresolved D. Trimming took 5 bases from V and 1 from J, leaving 11 bases between them. CDR3 size: 14 residues. Germline-derived CDR1 and CDR2 are MNHNY and SVGAGI (reference sequence). The CDR3 sequence: CASSVPGQNTEAFF. CDR3 nucleotides: TGTGCCAGCAGTGTCCCGGGCCAGAACACTGAAGCTTTCTTT.

In its sample, this clonotype was seen a few times. The chain is built from TRBV15 and TRBJ1-4; unclear D gene. The CDR3 length is 15 residues. Trimming left V 1 base short and J 3 bases short, with 9 bases between. Germline V gene sequence: CDR1 LNHNV, CDR2 YYDKDF (reference sequence). This CDR3 reads CATSRAGSPNEKLFF. In nucleotides, the CDR3 is TGTGCCACCAGCAGAGCGGGGTCTCCTAATGAAAAACTGTTTTTT.

This clonotype appeared many times. The chain carries TRBV7-2 and TRBJ2-2; TRBD2 is a possible D gene (6 bases). CDR1 and CDR2 from the germline V gene are SGHTA and FQGNSA. V was cut by 5 bases and J by 0 bases, with 10 bases left in between. This CDR3 has 15 residues. Here the CDR3 DNA reads TGTGCCAGCAGCCGCGGGACCGCGAACACCGGGGAGCTGTTTTTT. This sequence encodes CASSRGTANTGELFF. The whole variable domain, filled in from reference TRBV7-2 and TRBJ2-2, reads GAGVSQSPSNKVTEKGKDVELRCDPISGHTALYWYRQSLGQGLEFLIYFQGNSAPDKSGLPSDRFSAERTGGSVSTLTIQRTQQEDSAVYLCASSRGTANTGELFFGEGSRLTVL.

This clonotype has a count of ten or more. J is TRBJ2-7 and V is TRBV7-2, with unresolved D. The germline gives CDR1 SGHTA, CDR2 FQGNSA. The CDR3 contains 12 residues. V lost 4 bases, J lost 6 bases, and 10 bases lay in between. CDR3 loop: CASSSTPPEQYF. DNA of the CDR3: TGTGCCAGCAGCTCCACTCCTCCCGAGCAGTACTTC.

The chain has TRBV12-3 or TRBV12-4 and TRBJ2-5; D possibly uses TRBD1 or TRBD2 (6 bases each). Between the trimmed V and J ends, which lost 7 bases and 2 bases, there was a span of 17 bases. CDR3 length: 15 residues. The CDR3 DNA is TGTGCCAGCACCCAGGGTTTAGGGGGGCAAGAGACCCAGTACTTC. Amino acid sequence: CASTQGLGGQETQYF.

This clonotype was picked up many times. V and J are TRBV20-1 and TRBJ2-7; D may correspond to TRBD1 or TRBD2 (5 bases each). V lost 5 bases and J lost 1, with 18 bases in between. CDR1 and CDR2 from the germline V gene are DFQATT and SNEGSKA (reference sequence). CDR3 length: 15 amino acids. The DNA for the CDR3 is TGCAGTGCTGGACAAGGGACGGAACCTTCCTACGAGCAGTACTTC. Its translation is CSAGQGTEPSYEQYF.

The chain links TRBV6-2 or TRBV6-3 to TRBJ2-2; D uncertain. CDR1 is MNHEY and CDR2 is SVGEGT in the germline V gene. The CDR3 runs 13 residues. Trimming took off 5 bases at V and 7 bases at J, with 11 bases between the two ends. CDR3 coding DNA: TGTGCCAGCAGTCCTAGAAGAGGCGGGGAGCTGTTTTTT. It translates to CASSPRRGGELFF.

This clonotype was seen many times. V gene TRBV27 combines with J gene TRBJ2-7, with 8 bases lining up with TRBD1. CDR1 is MNHEY, CDR2 SMNVEV, per germline (reference sequence). CDR3 length: 14 amino acids. Unmatched junction bases numbered 8, after V lost 5 bases and J lost 5 bases. CDR3 loop: CASSLRGLGHEQYF. CDR3 nucleotide sequence: TGTGCCAGCAGTCTCAGGGGGCTCGGTCACGAGCAGTACTTC.

This clonotype was detected ten times or more. The V and J genes are TRBV7-2 and TRBJ2-5, with TRBD2 identical over 12 bases. The V gene end was trimmed by 1 base and the J gene end by 5 bases; junction bases not matched to a gene: 11. The length of the CDR3 is 18 residues. CDR1 and CDR2 (germline): SGHTA, FQGNSA. DNA of the CDR3: TGTGCCAGCAGCTTAGGCGCCCTAGCGGGAGGGAAAGGGGAGACCCAGTACTTC. Its translation: CASSLGALAGGKGETQYF.

V and J are TRBV20-1 and TRBJ2-5; TRBD1 aligns across 7 bases. Germline assignment: CDR1 DFQATT and CDR2 SNEGSKA (reference sequence). V gave up 1 base and J gave up 4 bases; unmatched junction bases: 0. The CDR3 contains 12 residues. The CDR3: CSARGQGETQYF. Here the CDR3 DNA reads TGCAGTGCTAGAGGACAGGGAGAGACCCAGTACTTC.

The sample holds a few counts of this clonotype. This rearrangement joins TRBV27 to TRBJ2-5, with D tentatively TRBD1 (5 bases). The germline V gene encodes CDR1 MNHEY and CDR2 SMNVEV (reference sequence). V was clipped by 1 base and J by 2 bases, with 8 bases between them. CDR3 length equals 14 residues. In nucleotides, the CDR3 is TGTGCCAGCAGTTTATACGGACAACAAGAGACCCAGTACTTC. This codes for CASSLYGQQETQYF.

Ten or more counts support this clonotype. This rearrangement joins TRBV7-2 to TRBJ1-1, with D maybe TRBD1 (5 bases). The CDR3 contains 15 residues. Germline CDR1 is SGHTA and CDR2 is FQGNSA. The ends were cut back, 1 base at V and 5 bases at J, with 14 bases in the middle. The chain's CDR3 is CASSLEGRARTEAFF. For the CDR3, the DNA is TGTGCCAGCAGCTTAGAGGGCAGGGCAAGGACTGAAGCTTTCTTT.

This clonotype has at least ten counts. The V gene is TRBV7-3, the J gene TRBJ1-1; D is undetermined. V lost 2 bases, J lost 5 bases, and 9 bases lay in between. Looked up from germline, CDR1 is SGHTA and CDR2 is FQGTGA. CDR3 length: 13 amino acids. The CDR3 coding sequence is TGTGCCAGCAGCTTATACAGAGGGACTGAAGCTTTCTTT. The encoded protein is CASSLYRGTEAFF.

This clonotype was recorded many times. V gene TRBV6-5 combines with J gene TRBJ2-7; 11 nucleotides agree with TRBD2. The J segment lost 2 bases and the V segment lost 5 bases, leaving 14 bases of the junction unmatched. In germline, CDR1 is MNHEY, CDR2 SVGAGI. The CDR3 runs 18 residues. The chain's CDR3 is CASSRLNSGGAGAYEQYF. As DNA, the CDR3 is TGTGCCAGCAGTCGACTGAATAGCGGGGGGGCGGGAGCCTACGAGCAGTACTTC.

This clonotype has only a few counts. The V gene is TRBV27, the J gene TRBJ2-1; 14 bases match TRBD2. Looked up from germline, CDR1 is MNHEY and CDR2 is SMNVEV (reference sequence). The length of the CDR3 is 15 residues. Trimming at V came to 7 bases and at J to 6 bases, leaving 5 bases not matched to a gene. This CDR3 is CASTLGTSGSNEQFF. DNA of the CDR3: TGTGCCAGCACCCTCGGGACTAGCGGGAGCAATGAGCAGTTCTTC.

This clonotype was counted many times. The rearrangement joins TRBV19 to TRBJ2-6; D may be TRBD2 (5 bases). Germline CDR1 and CDR2: LNHDA and SQIVND (reference sequence). This CDR3 contains 15 residues. V was trimmed by 7 bases and J by 0 bases, leaving 10 bases between them. CDR3 protein: CASITRGSGANVLTF. CDR3 nucleotide sequence: TGTGCCAGTATAACCCGGGGCTCTGGGGCCAACGTCCTGACTTTC.

This clonotype showed up many times. The V and J genes are TRBV7-8 and TRBJ2-4, with 7 bases lining up with TRBD1. Trimming took 5 bases from V and 0 from J; bases not matched to a gene: 7. CDR3 size: 16 residues. CDR1 SGHVS and CDR2 FQNEAQ come from the germline V gene. Written as DNA, the CDR3 is TGTGCCAGCAGCGATGGACAGGTCCTAGCCAAAAACATTCAGTACTTC. It encodes CASSDGQVLAKNIQYF.

This clonotype was seen ten or more times. The genes are TRBV12-3 or TRBV12-4 and TRBJ1-5; D is perhaps TRBD1 (5 bases). The CDR3 sequence is 15 residues long. With 5 bases removed from V and 5 bases from J, the gap between germline ends came to 16 bases. The CDR3 DNA sequence: TGTGCCAGCAGTGTAAGGGCAGGGCTAGATCAGCCCCAGCATTTT. It encodes CASSVRAGLDQPQHF.

In this sample, this clonotype turned up many times. The V gene is TRBV7-2, the J gene TRBJ2-3, with 8 bases aligning to TRBD2. The CDR3 is 16 amino acids. V gave up 1 base and J gave up 2 bases; unmatched junction bases: 5. Germline lookup yields CDR1 SGHTA and CDR2 FQGNSA. The CDR3 loop is CASSLEIAGPTDTQYF. The CDR3 DNA follows: TGTGCCAGCAGCTTAGAAATAGCGGGGCCCACAGATACGCAGTATTTT.